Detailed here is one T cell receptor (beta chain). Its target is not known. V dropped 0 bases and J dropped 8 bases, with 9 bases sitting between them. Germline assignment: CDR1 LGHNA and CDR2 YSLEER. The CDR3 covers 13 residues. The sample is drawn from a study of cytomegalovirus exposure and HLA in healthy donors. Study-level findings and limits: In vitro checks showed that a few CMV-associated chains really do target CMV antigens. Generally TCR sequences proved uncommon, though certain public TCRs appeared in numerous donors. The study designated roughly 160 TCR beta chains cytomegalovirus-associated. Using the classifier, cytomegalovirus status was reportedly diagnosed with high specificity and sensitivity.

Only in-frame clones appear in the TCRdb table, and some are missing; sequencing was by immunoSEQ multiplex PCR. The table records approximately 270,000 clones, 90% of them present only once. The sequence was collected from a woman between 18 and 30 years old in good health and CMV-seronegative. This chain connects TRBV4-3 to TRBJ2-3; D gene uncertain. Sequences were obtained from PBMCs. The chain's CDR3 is CASSQEEDGTQYF. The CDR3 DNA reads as TGCGCCAGCAGCCAAGAAGAGGATGGTACGCAGTATTTT.